Listed below are T cell receptor beta chains from one sample, sequenced in a study of blood T cell repertoires in COVID-19. Repertoires were generated with immunoSEQ multiplex PCR, while TCRdb's copy carries only in-frame clones and drops some. The table has 170,000 or so clones, around four fifths seen once. The sample was peripheral blood. These receptors were obtained from a woman in her sixties with acute or convalescent COVID-19. The CDR3 runs from the conserved cysteine through the conserved F or W. D genes are given only for firm matches. Not every row has a clone size; where given, it reads once, few, many or a size class.

>TRBD1|.|TRBJ1-5|TRBV27
CASSFRFLRDRGVGSNQPQHF
TGTGCCAGCAGTTTTAGGTTTCTACGGGACAGGGGTGTTGGTAGCAATCAGCCCCAGCATTTT
>TRBD1|few|TRBJ2-7|TRBV18
CASSPRRTGADEQYF
TGTGCCAGCTCACCAAGGAGGACAGGTGCGGACGAGCAGTACTTC
>TRBD1|.|TRBJ1-2|TRBV7-2
CASSTRTGGDYGYTF
TGTGCCAGCAGCACGAGGACAGGGGGTGACTATGGCTACACCTTC
>.|.|TRBJ2-7|TRBV10-3
CAISESGFYEQYF
TGTGCCATCAGTGAGTCGGGCTTCTACGAGCAGTACTTC
>.|.|TRBJ2-5|TRBV20-1
CSASTTGSGTQYF
TGCAGTGCCAGTACAACAGGGTCCGGGACCCAGTACTTC
>TRBD2|few|TRBJ2-1|TRBV6-5
CASSPRTSGGDEQFF
TGTGCCAGCAGTCCTAGGACTAGCGGGGGTGATGAGCAGTTCTTC
>.|few|TRBJ1-1|TRBV7-3
CASSSGTTEAFF
TGTGCCAGCAGCTCCGGGACAACCGAAGCTTTCTTT
>.|few|TRBJ1-2|TRBV5-1
CASSLVGGPANYGYTF
TGCGCCAGCAGCTTAGTAGGGGGTCCAGCTAACTATGGCTACACCTTC
>.|once|TRBJ1-1|TRBV20-1
CSAKGIRGAFF
TGCAGTGCTAAGGGAATCCGGGGGGCTTTCTTT
>.|.|TRBJ1-4|TRBV5-4
CASSLSDRVTEKLFF
TGTGCCAGCAGCTTGTCGGACAGAGTAACGGAAAAACTGTTTTTT
>.|once|TRBJ1-2|TRBV7-9
CASSLDLTGNGYTF
TGTGCCAGCAGCTTAGATCTCACAGGGAATGGCTACACCTTC
>TRBD1|.|TRBJ1-5|TRBV10-3
CAISPGTVDNQPQHF
TGTGCCATCAGTCCGGGGACAGTTGACAATCAGCCCCAGCATTTT
>TRBD1|.|TRBJ1-6|TRBV5-8
CASSTGQGSNSPLHF
TGTGCCAGCAGTACGGGACAGGGATCAAATTCACCCCTCCACTTT
>TRBD1|.|TRBJ1-1|TRBV11-2
CASSTDRDTEAFF
TGTGCCAGCAGCACTGACAGGGACACTGAAGCTTTCTTT
>TRBD1|few|TRBJ2-7|TRBV6-2/TRBV6-3
CASSPPGQAYEQYF
TGTGCCAGCAGTCCCCCGGGACAGGCCTACGAGCAGTACTTC
>TRBD2|once|TRBJ2-1|TRBV19
CASSDIPGGLYNEQFF
TGTGCCAGTAGCGACATACCGGGGGGGCTGTACAATGAGCAGTTCTTC
>.|.|TRBJ2-7|TRBV4-1
CASSPRVSYEQYF
TGCGCCAGCAGCCCCCGGGTTTCCTACGAGCAGTACTTC
>.|.|TRBJ1-2|TRBV5-6
CASSLGGARYGYTF
TGTGCCAGCAGCTTGGGTGGGGCAAGGTATGGCTACACCTTC
>.|.|TRBJ1-1|TRBV5-1
CASSLKWGRGTYTEAFF
TGCGCCAGCAGCTTGAAGTGGGGCCGCGGAACTTACACTGAAGCTTTCTTT
>TRBD1|.|TRBJ2-5|TRBV12-3/TRBV12-4
CASSPDRVETQYF
TGTGCCAGCAGCCCGGACAGGGTTGAGACCCAGTACTTC
>.|.|TRBJ1-2|TRBV6-5
CASSSGYSNYGYTF
TGTGCCAGCAGCTCGGGATATTCTAACTATGGCTACACCTTC
>TRBD2|.|TRBJ2-3|TRBV7-3
CASSSGTSRTDTQYF
TGTGCCAGCAGCTCCGGGACTAGCAGGACGGATACGCAGTATTTT
>.|.|TRBJ2-7|TRBV9
CASSVVASSYEQYF
TGTGCCAGCAGCGTAGTAGCAAGCTCCTACGAGCAGTACTTC
>TRBD1|.|TRBJ2-7|TRBV5-5
CASSTGGISSYEQYF
TGTGCCAGCAGCACAGGGGGGATAAGCTCCTACGAGCAGTACTTC
>TRBD1|.|TRBJ1-6|TRBV7-2
CASSLRTGGKNSPLHF
TGTGCCAGCAGCCTAAGGACAGGGGGCAAAAATTCACCCCTCCACTTT
>.|.|TRBJ1-4|TRBV7-9
CASSFRTAIATNEKLFF
TGTGCCAGCAGCTTTCGGACAGCCATTGCAACTAATGAAAAACTGTTTTTT
>.|.|TRBJ1-2|TRBV5-6
CASRSKDSLRTYGYTF
TGTGCCAGCAGAAGTAAGGATAGCCTGCGCACCTATGGCTACACCTTC
>.|.|TRBJ1-2|TRBV19
CASSFPGHATYGYTF
TGTGCCAGTAGTTTTCCGGGACATGCGACTTATGGCTACACCTTC
>TRBD1|once|TRBJ1-1|TRBV7-9
CAGGDRGSTEAFF
TGTGCCGGGGGAGACAGGGGAAGCACTGAAGCTTTCTTT
>TRBD2|.|TRBJ2-1|TRBV10-1
CASSTGTSGYNEQFF
TGCGCCAGCAGTACCGGGACTAGCGGGTACAATGAGCAGTTCTTC
>TRBD1|.|TRBJ2-1|TRBV12-3/TRBV12-4
CASSGQGGNEQFF
TGTGCCAGCAGTGGACAGGGAGGCAATGAGCAGTTCTTC
>.|.|TRBJ1-1|TRBV10-3
CAIRIRGADTEAFF
TGTGCCATCAGAATCCGGGGGGCGGACACTGAAGCTTTCTTT
>TRBD1|.|TRBJ2-3|TRBV9
CASSVEGADTDTQYF
TGTGCCAGCAGCGTAGAGGGGGCTGACACAGATACGCAGTATTTT
>.|.|TRBJ2-7|TRBV29-1
CSVEGWQASPYEQYF
TGCAGCGTTGAAGGGTGGCAGGCCTCCCCCTACGAGCAGTACTTC
>.|.|TRBJ1-2|TRBV9
CASSDTGRGYTF
TGTGCCAGCAGCGACACAGGGCGAGGCTACACCTTC
>TRBD1|.|TRBJ1-2|TRBV6-5
CASSYIGTGKEGYTF
TGTGCCAGCAGTTACATCGGGACAGGGAAGGAGGGCTACACCTTC
>TRBD2|many|TRBJ2-7|TRBV7-2
CASSLRKRGSREQYF
TGTGCCAGCAGCTTGAGGAAGCGGGGGTCGAGGGAGCAGTACTTC
>.|.|TRBJ1-6|TRBV2
CASTRVDNSPLHF
TGTGCCAGCACCCGGGTTGATAATTCACCCCTCCACTTT
>.|.|TRBJ1-5|TRBV6-5
CASNLSGDSNQPQHF
TGTGCCAGCAACCTTAGCGGAGATAGCAATCAGCCCCAGCATTTT
>TRBD1|few|TRBJ1-4|TRBV15
CATSRAGTGVREKLFF
TGTGCCACCAGCAGAGCTGGGACAGGGGTCCGTGAAAAACTGTTTTTT
>TRBD2|.|TRBJ2-7|TRBV5-4
CASSLGSAGGTTYEQYF
TGTGCCAGCAGCTTGGGATCAGCGGGGGGAACAACCTACGAGCAGTACTTC
>TRBD1|.|TRBJ2-1|TRBV5-6
CASSVRDRGINEQFF
TGTGCCAGCAGCGTCCGGGACAGGGGGATTAATGAGCAGTTCTTC
>.|.|TRBJ1-1|TRBV5-1
CASSFDTTEAFF
TGCGCCAGCAGCTTTGACACCACTGAAGCTTTCTTT
>TRBD1|.|TRBJ1-2|TRBV30
CAFSRDRPRRGYTF
TGTGCCTTTTCCCGGGACAGGCCGCGCCGAGGCTACACCTTC
>TRBD1|.|TRBJ2-1|TRBV9
CASSEGQGATYNEQFF
TGTGCCAGCAGCGAGGGACAGGGGGCGACATACAATGAGCAGTTCTTC
>.|.|TRBJ1-2|TRBV24-1
CATSDLAGGADGYTF
TGTGCCACCAGTGACCTCGCGGGGGGGGCCGATGGCTACACCTTC
>TRBD1|once|TRBJ1-1|TRBV23-1
CASGPIKLQGDTEAFF
TGCGCCAGCGGACCAATTAAACTACAGGGGGACACTGAAGCTTTCTTT
>.|.|TRBJ2-6|TRBV19
CASSIASSGANVLTF
TGTGCCAGTAGTATAGCCAGCTCTGGGGCCAACGTCCTGACTTTC
>TRBD2|.|TRBJ2-2|TRBV28
CASSVTGTRAAGELFF
TGTGCCAGCAGTGTCACCGGGACTAGAGCTGCCGGGGAGCTGTTTTTT
>.|.|TRBJ1-3|TRBV9
CASSPGGLGNTIYF
TGTGCCAGCAGCCCCGGGGGGCTTGGAAACACCATATATTTT
>TRBD1|.|TRBJ1-6|TRBV7-8
CASSGTVFSSPLHF
TGTGCCAGCAGCGGGACAGTTTTTAGTTCACCCCTCCACTTT
>.|.|TRBJ2-1|TRBV5-1
CASSLAGNNEQFF
TGCGCCAGCAGCCTCGCGGGTAACAATGAGCAGTTCTTC
>.|.|TRBJ2-2|TRBV2
CASRSQGQNTGELFF
TGTGCCAGCAGAAGTCAGGGCCAGAACACCGGGGAGCTGTTTTTT
>.|.|TRBJ1-2|TRBV19
CASSAMAGTGANYGYTF
TGTGCCAGTAGTGCTATGGCTGGGACGGGAGCTAACTATGGCTACACCTTC
>TRBD1|few|TRBJ1-4|TRBV19
CASCPADRVTGEKLFF
TGTGCCAGTTGCCCCGCCGACAGGGTCACAGGGGAAAAACTGTTTTTT
>.|once|TRBJ1-5|TRBV19
CASSIGGYGNQPQHF
TGTGCCAGTAGTATAGGCGGTTACGGCAATCAGCCCCAGCATTTT
>.|.|TRBJ2-2|TRBV13
CASSFPGVLNTGELFF
TGTGCCAGCAGCTTTCCAGGGGTTTTGAACACCGGGGAGCTGTTTTTT
>TRBD2|.|TRBJ2-3|TRBV28
CAINSIGRGTDTQYF
TGTGCCATCAATTCAATTGGGAGGGGCACAGATACGCAGTATTTT
>TRBD1|.|TRBJ2-7|TRBV6-2/TRBV6-3
CASSSQGYEQYF
TGTGCCAGCAGCTCACAGGGGTACGAGCAGTACTTC
>.|.|TRBJ1-2|TRBV12-3/TRBV12-4
CASSFGSNYGYTF
TGTGCCAGCAGTTTTGGGAGTAACTATGGCTACACCTTC